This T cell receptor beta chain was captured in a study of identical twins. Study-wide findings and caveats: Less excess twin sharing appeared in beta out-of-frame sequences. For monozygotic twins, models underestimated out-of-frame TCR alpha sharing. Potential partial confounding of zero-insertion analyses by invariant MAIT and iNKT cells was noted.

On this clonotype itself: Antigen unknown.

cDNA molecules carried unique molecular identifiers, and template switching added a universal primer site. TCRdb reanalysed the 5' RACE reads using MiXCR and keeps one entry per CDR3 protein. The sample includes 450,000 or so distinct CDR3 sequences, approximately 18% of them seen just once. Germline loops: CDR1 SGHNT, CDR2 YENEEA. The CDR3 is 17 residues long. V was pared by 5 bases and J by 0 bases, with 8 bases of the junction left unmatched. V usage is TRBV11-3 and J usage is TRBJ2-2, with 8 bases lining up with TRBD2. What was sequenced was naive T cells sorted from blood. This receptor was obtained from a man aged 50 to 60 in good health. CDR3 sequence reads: CASSQSGSYANTGELFF. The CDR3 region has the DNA TGTGCCAGCAGCCAAAGCGGGAGTTACGCGAACACCGGGGAGCTGTTTTTT.